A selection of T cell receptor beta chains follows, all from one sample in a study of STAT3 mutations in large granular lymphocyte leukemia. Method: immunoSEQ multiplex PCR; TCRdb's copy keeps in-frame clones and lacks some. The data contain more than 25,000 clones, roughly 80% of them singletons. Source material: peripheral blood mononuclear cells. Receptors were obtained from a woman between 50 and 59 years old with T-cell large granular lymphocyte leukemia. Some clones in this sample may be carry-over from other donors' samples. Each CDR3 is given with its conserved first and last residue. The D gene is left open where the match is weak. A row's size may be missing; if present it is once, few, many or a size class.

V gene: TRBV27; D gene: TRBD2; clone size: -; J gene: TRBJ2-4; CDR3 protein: CASSFSGPAGDIQYF; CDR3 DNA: TGTGCCAGCAGTTTCTCGGGCCCAGCGGGGGACATTCAGTACTTC
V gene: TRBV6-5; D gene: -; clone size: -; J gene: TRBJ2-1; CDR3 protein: CASRRKGEQFF; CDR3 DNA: TGTGCCAGCAGGAGGAAGGGTGAGCAGTTCTTC
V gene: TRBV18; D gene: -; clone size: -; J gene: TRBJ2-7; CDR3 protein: CASSPDLSPYEQYF; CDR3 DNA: TGTGCCAGCTCACCAGATCTGTCTCCCTACGAGCAGTACTTC
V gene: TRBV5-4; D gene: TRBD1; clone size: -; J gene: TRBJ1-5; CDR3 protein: CASSEDRGLQQPQHF; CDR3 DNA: TGTGCCAGCAGCGAGGACAGGGGGTTGCAACAGCCCCAGCATTTT
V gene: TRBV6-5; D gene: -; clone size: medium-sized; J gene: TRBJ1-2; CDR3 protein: CASSRIGDYGYTF; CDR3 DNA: TGTGCCAGCAGTCGAATAGGGGACTATGGCTACACCTTC
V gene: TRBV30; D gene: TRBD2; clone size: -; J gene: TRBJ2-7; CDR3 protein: CAWSTLAGLYEQYF; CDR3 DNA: TGTGCCTGGAGTACGCTAGCGGGGTTATACGAGCAGTACTTC
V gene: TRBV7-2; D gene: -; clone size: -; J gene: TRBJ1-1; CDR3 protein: CASSTGPTREAFF; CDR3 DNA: TGTGCCAGCAGCACGGGACCTACCCGTGAAGCTTTCTTT
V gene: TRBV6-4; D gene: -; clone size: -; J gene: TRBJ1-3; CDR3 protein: CASSEDRGISGNTIYF; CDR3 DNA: TGTGCCAGCAGTGAGGATCGGGGAATCTCTGGAAACACCATATATTTT
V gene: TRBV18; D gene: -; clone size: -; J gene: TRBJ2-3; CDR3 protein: CASSLSYLTTDTQYF; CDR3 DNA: TGTGCCAGCTCACTCTCTTACCTTACCACAGATACGCAGTATTTT
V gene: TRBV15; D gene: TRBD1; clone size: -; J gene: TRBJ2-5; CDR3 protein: CATSRDQAGGKTQYF; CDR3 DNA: TGTGCCACCAGCAGAGATCAAGCAGGGGGAAAGACCCAGTACTTC
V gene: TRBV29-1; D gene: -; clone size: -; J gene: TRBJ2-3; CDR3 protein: CSAKVGVTDTQYF; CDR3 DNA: TGCAGCGCTAAGGTTGGGGTCACAGATACGCAGTATTTT
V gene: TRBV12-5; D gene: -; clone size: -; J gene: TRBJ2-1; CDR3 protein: CASTGSYNEQFF; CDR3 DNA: TGTGCTAGCACGGGGTCCTACAATGAGCAGTTCTTC
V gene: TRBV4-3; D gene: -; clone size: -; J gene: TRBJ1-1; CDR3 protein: CASSVLKGDTEAFF; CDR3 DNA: TGCGCCAGCAGTGTTCTAAAGGGGGACACTGAAGCTTTCTTT
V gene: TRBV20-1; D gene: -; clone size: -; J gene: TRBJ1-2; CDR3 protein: CSALGPGGYTF; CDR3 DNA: TGCAGTGCTTTAGGACCCGGTGGCTACACCTTC
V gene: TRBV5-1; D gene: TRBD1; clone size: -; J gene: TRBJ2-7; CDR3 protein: CASSSSTGGYEQYF; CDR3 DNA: TGCGCCAGCAGCTCCTCGACAGGGGGCTACGAGCAGTACTTC
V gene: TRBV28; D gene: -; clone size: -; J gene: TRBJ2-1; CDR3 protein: CASTPRLLYNEQFF; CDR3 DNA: TGTGCCAGCACCCCCCGACTTCTCTACAATGAGCAGTTCTTC
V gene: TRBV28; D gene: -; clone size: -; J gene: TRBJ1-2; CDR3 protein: CASREQGYGYTF; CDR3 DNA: TGTGCCAGCAGGGAGCAGGGGTATGGCTACACCTTC
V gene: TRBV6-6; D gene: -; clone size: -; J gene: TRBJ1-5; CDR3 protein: CASRSLGAQHF; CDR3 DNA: TGTGCCAGCAGGAGTTTGGGGGCCCAGCATTTT
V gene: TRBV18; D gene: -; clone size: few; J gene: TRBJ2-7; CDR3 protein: CASSPERLHEQYF; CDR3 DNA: TGTGCCAGCTCACCTGAACGCCTCCACGAGCAGTACTTC
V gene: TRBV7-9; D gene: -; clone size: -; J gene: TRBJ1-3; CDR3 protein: CASREPPGADGNTIYF; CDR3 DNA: TGTGCCAGCAGAGAGCCTCCGGGGGCGGATGGAAACACCATATATTTT
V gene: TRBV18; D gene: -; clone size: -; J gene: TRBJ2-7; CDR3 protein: CASSPPSGNYEQYF; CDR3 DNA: TGTGCCAGCTCACCACCTTCGGGGAACTACGAGCAGTACTTC
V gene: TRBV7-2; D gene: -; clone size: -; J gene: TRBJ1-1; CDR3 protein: CASSKDRGPEAFF; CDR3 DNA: TGTGCCAGCTCGAAGGACCGAGGCCCTGAAGCTTTCTTT
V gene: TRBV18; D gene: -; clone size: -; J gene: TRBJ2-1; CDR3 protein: CASSPQGYNEQFF; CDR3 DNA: TGTGCCAGCTCACCACAGGGCTACAATGAGCAGTTCTTC
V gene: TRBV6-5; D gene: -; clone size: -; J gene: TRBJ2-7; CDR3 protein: CASSQTASYEQYF; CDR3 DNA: TGTGCCAGCAGTCAGACAGCCTCCTACGAGCAGTACTTC
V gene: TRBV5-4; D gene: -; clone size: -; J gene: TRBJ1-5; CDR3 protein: CASSFDRKNQPQHF; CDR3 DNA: TGTGCCAGCAGCTTCGACAGGAAAAATCAGCCCCAGCATTTT
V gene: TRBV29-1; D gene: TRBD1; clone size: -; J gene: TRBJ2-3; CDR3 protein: CSVEQGAVDTQYF; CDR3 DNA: TGCAGCGTGGAACAGGGGGCAGTAGATACGCAGTATTTT
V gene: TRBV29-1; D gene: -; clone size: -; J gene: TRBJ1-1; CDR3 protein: CSVVTGRRTEAFF; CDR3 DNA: TGCAGCGTCGTCACAGGGAGGCGAACTGAAGCTTTCTTT
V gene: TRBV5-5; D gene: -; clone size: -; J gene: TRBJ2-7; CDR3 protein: CASRFGNRYEQYF; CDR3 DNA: TGTGCCAGCAGGTTTGGGAACCGCTACGAGCAGTACTTC
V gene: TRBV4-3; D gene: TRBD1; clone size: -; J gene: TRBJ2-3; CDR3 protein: CASSQLGQSTDTQYF; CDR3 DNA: TGCGCCAGCAGCCAGTTGGGACAGAGCACAGATACGCAGTATTTT
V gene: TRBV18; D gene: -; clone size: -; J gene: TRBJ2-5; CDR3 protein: CASSPTPGTDQGTQYF; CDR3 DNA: TGTGCCAGCTCACCAACCCCAGGGACCGACCAGGGGACCCAGTACTTC
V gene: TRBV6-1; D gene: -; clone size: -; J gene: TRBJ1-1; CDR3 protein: CASSEGGFGTEAFF; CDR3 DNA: TGTGCCAGCAGTGAAGGGGGCTTCGGGACTGAAGCTTTCTTT
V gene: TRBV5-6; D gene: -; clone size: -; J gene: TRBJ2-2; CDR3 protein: CASSLGWSRGVTGELFF; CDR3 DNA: TGTGCCAGCAGCTTGGGGTGGAGCAGGGGAGTAACCGGGGAGCTGTTTTTT
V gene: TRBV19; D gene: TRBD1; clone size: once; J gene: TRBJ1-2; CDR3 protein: CASSDRDGGYTF; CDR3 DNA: TGTGCCAGTAGCGACAGGGATGGTGGCTACACCTTC
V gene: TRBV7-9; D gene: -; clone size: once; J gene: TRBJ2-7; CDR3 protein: CASSFGGGGPSYEQYF; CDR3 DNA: TGTGCCAGCAGCTTCGGAGGAGGGGGCCCCTCCTACGAGCAGTACTTC
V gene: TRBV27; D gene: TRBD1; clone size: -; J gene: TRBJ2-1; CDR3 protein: CASSSGQGYNEQFF; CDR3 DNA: TGTGCCAGCAGTTCGGGACAGGGTTACAATGAGCAGTTCTTC
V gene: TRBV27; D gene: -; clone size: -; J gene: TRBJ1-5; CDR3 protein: CASSYTGFQPQHF; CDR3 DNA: TGTGCCAGCAGTTATACAGGGTTTCAGCCCCAGCATTTT
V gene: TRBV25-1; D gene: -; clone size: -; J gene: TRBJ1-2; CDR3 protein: CASSVQGYDGYTF; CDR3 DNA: TGTGCCAGCAGCGTCCAGGGGTACGATGGCTACACCTTC
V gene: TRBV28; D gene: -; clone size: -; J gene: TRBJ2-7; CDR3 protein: CASSLGQGTYEQYF; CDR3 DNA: TGTGCCAGCAGTTTGGGCCAGGGGACCTACGAGCAGTACTTC
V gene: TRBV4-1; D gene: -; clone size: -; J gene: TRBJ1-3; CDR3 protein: CASSQKGQVFGNTIYF; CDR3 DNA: TGCGCCAGCAGCCAGAAAGGGCAAGTATTTGGAAACACCATATATTTT
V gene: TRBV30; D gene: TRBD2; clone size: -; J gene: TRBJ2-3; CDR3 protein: CAWSVSPPGGSTDTQYF; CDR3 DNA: TGTGCCTGGAGTGTATCCCCCCCGGGGGGAAGCACAGATACGCAGTATTTT
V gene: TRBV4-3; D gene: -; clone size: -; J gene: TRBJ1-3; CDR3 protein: CASSQGVVGNSGNTIYF; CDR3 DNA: TGCGCCAGCAGCCAAGGTGTAGTCGGGAACTCTGGAAACACCATATATTTT